This T cell receptor (beta chain) is drawn from a study of PD-1 blockade in classical Hodgkin lymphoma (TCRdb year 2020). Study-level background: Nivolumab dosing was 3 mg/kg intravenously every 2 weeks, continuing until either disease progression or unacceptable toxicity. The study used TCR beta sequencing and CyTOF to define a peripheral blood immune signature of response to PD-1 blockade in classical Hodgkin lymphoma.

This clone occurred a few times. Its recognized antigen is unknown. The sample holds no much larger clone one base away, and base qualities are not on file. The paper's findings and limits, for the study overall: The study was limited to a single clinical trial cohort, and causes of repertoire differences, possibly disease activity or prior therapy, remained undefined. Lower diversity was observed in patients in whom nivolumab was started less than 1 year after ASCT, and these patients were excluded from later analyses so that confounding by immune reconstitution would be avoided. Baseline TCR diversity was reported to be lower in newly diagnosed patients than in healthy donors and to be lower still in relapsed/refractory patients. Trial patients achieving complete response had baseline diversity similar to newly diagnosed patients, whereas partial responders and progressors had significantly lower diversity. A significant rise by C4D1 was seen in CD4+ but not CD8+ TCR diversity (p=0.0027 vs p=0.16), with the rise being most apparent in complete responders (p=0.02).

The intended sense of this specimen's time point label: cycle 2 day 1 (C2D1) of nivolumab. Every trial patient had relapsed following autologous stem cell transplantation, and prior brentuximab vedotin exposure was what differed among cohorts A, B and C. The trial cohort was composed of 56 patients with relapsed/refractory classical Hodgkin lymphoma, for whom complete response, partial response or progressive disease was recorded as best overall response. Single-agent nivolumab was administered to trial patients in the multi-cohort phase II CheckMate 205 trial. An independent review committee assessed best overall response using the 2007 International Working Group response criteria. Trial PBMCs were obtained immediately prior to nivolumab initiation (C1D1) and on therapy at cycle 2 day 1 and cycle 4 day 1. Peripheral blood was collected in 8 mL Vacutainer Cell Preparation Tubes, from which PBMCs were isolated by centrifugation and then cryopreserved.

Including the terminal cysteine and phenylalanine, the CDR3 comprises 15 residues. Only the CDR3 portion is preserved as DNA: 45 bases, with reading frame beginning at the first base. CDR1 and CDR2, looked up from the germline V gene, are MDHEN and SYDVKM. At the junction V is shortened by 4 bases and J by 6 bases, with 13 bases in between. Genomic DNA was isolated using the Qiagen DNeasy kit from unsorted PBMCs as well as from negatively selected CD4+ and CD8+ fractions. Using primers that anneal to V and J segments, immunoSEQ multiplex PCR amplified the TCR beta CDR3 regions. A synthetic immune receptor repertoire was used to minimize amplification bias, and any remaining bias was removed computationally after sequencing. Turning to the authors' computational methods: Custom Python scripts were used to quantify repertoire diversity as the Shannon entropy index. The unsorted, CD4+ and CD8+ repertoires were each analyzed separately, with the exception of combined analyses, where CD4+ and CD8+ sequences were merged in silico. Clonal expansion was defined as at least a 2-fold frequency increase after treatment relative to C1D1, with a pseudocount of 0.5 for undetected baseline clones. Clones with 0 or 1 copy at C1D1 were classified as singleton clones, and clones with 2 or more copies were classified as non-singleton clones. Clones expanded in unsorted samples were annotated as CD4+, CD8+ or unknown by matching protein sequences in sorted samples from the same patient. Wilcoxon tests on paired samples were used to test diversity changes from C1D1 to C4D1. This is the immuneACCESS table as TCRdb keeps it, with only in-frame sequences that have V and J called. A part of the clones is gone; compared with another copy, unresolved V genes explain less than half, and the rest is unexplained. The V and J calls and clone size were taken over from that table, and D and trimming were inferred from the DNA. The sample table contains 25,000 or so clones; only one count was recorded for over 60% of them. The ten largest clonotypes hold approximately 12% of the sample.

The rearrangement joined TRBV28 to TRBJ1-6, with TRBD1 perhaps the D gene, on 6 matching bases. Sequencing was performed on peripheral blood mononuclear cells (PBMCs), taken before the second cycle of nivolumab. This TCR derives from a human donor with classical Hodgkin lymphoma. CDR3 region: CASSSWTVTNSPLHF. The DNA reads as follows: TGTGCCAGCAGTTCCTGGACAGTTACTAATTCACCCCTCCACTTT.